This T cell receptor beta chain appears in the sequencing data of a study of regulatory dendritic cells for organ transplantation. Study-level results: Naive CD4+ and CD8+ repertoires were highly diverse; memory CD8+ was most oligoclonal. Mature dendritic cells appeared to drive more memory CD8+ clonal expansion than regulatory ones.

Repertoires were generated with immunoSEQ multiplex PCR, while TCRdb's copy carries only in-frame clones and drops some. The sample includes 21,000 or so clones, around three quarters seen only once; the top ten take approximately 0.9%. Trimming left V 3 bases short and J 10 bases short, with 16 bases between. The V gene's germline CDR1 is SNHLY and CDR2 FYNNEI. CDR3 length: 15 residues. Note on this clone: Antigen: not known.

This receptor was taken from a human donor in good health. Specimen: memory CD4+ T cells from blood. Documented subset: CD45RO+ memory T cells. This chain uses TRBV2 with TRBJ1-6, with D perhaps matching TRBD1 (5 bases). The CDR3 DNA reads as TGTGCCAGCAGTGATAGCCAGGGTCCCAAGTCACCCCTCCACTTT. Its translation is CASSDSQGPKSPLHF.